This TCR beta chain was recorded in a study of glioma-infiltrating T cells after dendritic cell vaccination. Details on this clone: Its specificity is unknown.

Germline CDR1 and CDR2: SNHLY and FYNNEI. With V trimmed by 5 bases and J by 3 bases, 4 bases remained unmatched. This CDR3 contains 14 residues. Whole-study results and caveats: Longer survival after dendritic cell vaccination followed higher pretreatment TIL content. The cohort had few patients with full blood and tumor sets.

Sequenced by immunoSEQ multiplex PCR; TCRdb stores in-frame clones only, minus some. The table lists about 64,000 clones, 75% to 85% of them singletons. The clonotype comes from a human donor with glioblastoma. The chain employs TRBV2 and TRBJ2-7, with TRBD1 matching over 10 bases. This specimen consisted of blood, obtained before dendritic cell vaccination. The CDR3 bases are TGTGCCAGCAGTAAGGGACAGGGGTACTACGAGCAGTACTTC. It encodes CASSKGQGYYEQYF.